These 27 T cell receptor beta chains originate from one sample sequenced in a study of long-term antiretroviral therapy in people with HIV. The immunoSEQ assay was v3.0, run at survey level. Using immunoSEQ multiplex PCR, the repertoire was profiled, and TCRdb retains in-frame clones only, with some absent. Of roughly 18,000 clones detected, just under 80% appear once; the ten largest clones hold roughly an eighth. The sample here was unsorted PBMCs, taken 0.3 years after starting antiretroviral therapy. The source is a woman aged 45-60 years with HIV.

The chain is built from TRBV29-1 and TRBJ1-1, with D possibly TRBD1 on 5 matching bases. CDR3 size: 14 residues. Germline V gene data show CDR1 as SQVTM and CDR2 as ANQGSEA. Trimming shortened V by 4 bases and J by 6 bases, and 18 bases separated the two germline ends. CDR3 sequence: CSVGFGGEGSEAFF. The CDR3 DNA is TGCAGCGTTGGATTTGGAGGGGAAGGGTCTGAAGCTTTCTTT.

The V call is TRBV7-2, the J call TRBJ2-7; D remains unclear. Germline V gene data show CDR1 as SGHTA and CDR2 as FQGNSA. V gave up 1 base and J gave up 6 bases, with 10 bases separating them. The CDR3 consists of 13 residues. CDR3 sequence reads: CASSLGLAVEQYF. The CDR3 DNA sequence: TGTGCCAGCAGCTTAGGCTTAGCAGTCGAGCAGTACTTC. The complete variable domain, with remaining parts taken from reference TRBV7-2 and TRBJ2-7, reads GAGVSQSPSNKVTEKGKDVELRCDPISGHTALYWYRQSLGQGLEFLIYFQGNSAPDKSGLPSDRFSAERTGGSVSTLTIQRTQQEDSAVYLCASSLGLAVEQYFGPGTRLTVT.

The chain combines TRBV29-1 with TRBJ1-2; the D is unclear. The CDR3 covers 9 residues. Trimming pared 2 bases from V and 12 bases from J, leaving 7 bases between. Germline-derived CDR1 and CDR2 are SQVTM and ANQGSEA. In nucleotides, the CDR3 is TGCAGCGTTGAACCAGGAAACACCTTC. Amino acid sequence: CSVEPGNTF.

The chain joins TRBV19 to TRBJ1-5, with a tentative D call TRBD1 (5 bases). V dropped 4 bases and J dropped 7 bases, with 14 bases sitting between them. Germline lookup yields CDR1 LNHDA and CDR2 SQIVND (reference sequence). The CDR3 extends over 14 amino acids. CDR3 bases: TGTGCCAGTAGTAGCGGGGCCCCTTGGCAGCCCCAGCATTTT. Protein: CASSSGAPWQPQHF. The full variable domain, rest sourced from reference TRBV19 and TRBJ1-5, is DGGITQSPKYLFRKEGQNVTLSCEQNLNHDAMYWYRQDPGQGLRLIYYSQIVNDFQKGDIAEGYSVSREKKESFPLTVTSAQKNPTAFYLCASSSGAPWQPQHFGDGTRLSIL.

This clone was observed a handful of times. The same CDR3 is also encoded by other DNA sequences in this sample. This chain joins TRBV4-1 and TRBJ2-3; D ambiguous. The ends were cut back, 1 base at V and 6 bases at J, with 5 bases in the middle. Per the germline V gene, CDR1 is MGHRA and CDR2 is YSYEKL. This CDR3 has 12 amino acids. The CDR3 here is CASSQVPDTQYF. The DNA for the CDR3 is TGCGCCAGCAGCCAAGTACCTGATACGCAGTATTTT.

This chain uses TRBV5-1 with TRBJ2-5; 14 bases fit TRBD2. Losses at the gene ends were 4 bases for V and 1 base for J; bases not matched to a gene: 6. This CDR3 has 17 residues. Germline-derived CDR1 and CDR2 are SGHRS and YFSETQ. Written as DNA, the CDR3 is TGCGCCAGCAGCCCGAGGACTAGCGGGGGGCTCCAAGAGACCCAGTACTTC. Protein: CASSPRTSGGLQETQYF.

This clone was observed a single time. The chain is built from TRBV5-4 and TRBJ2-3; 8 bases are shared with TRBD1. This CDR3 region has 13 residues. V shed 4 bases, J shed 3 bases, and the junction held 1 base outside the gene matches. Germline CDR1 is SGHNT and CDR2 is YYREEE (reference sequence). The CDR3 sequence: CASSRQGTDTQYF. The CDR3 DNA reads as TGTGCCAGCAGCCGACAGGGGACAGATACGCAGTATTTT.

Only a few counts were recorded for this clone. The CDR3 protein is CASSPGDSYEQYV. The CDR3, as DNA: TGTGCCAGCAGTCCGGGGGACAGCTACGAGCAGTACGTC. This rearrangement joins TRBV6-6 to TRBJ2-7, with D maybe TRBD1 (7 bases). The CDR3 loop spans 13 amino acids. Germline V gives CDR1 MNHNY, CDR2 SVGAGI (reference sequence). V was pared by 5 bases and J by 3 bases, with 11 bases between.

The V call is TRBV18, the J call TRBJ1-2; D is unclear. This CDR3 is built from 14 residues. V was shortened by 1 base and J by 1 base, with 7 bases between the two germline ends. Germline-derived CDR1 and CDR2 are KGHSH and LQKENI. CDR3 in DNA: TGTGCCAGCTCACCACGACCGGATAACTATGGCTACACCTTC. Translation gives CASSPRPDNYGYTF.

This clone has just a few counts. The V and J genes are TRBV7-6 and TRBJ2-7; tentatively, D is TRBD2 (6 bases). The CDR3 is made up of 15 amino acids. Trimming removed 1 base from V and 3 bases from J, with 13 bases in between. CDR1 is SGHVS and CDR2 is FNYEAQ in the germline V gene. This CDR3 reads CASSLGGLGRYEQYF. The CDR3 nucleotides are TGTGCCAGCAGCTTAGGGGGACTCGGACGCTACGAGCAGTACTTC. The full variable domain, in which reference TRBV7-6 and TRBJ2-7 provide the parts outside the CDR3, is GAGVSQSPRYKVTKRGQDVALRCDPISGHVSLYWYRQALGQGPEFLTYFNYEAQQDKSGLPNDRFSAERPEGSISTLTIQRTEQRDSAMYRCASSLGGLGRYEQYFGPGTRLTVT.

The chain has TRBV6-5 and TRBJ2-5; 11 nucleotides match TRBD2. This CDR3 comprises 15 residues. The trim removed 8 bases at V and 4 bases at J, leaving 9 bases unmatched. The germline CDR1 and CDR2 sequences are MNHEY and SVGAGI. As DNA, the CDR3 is TGTGCCAGCCAGGCTAGCGGGGGGTTTGGAGAGACCCAGTACTTC. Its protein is CASQASGGFGETQYF.

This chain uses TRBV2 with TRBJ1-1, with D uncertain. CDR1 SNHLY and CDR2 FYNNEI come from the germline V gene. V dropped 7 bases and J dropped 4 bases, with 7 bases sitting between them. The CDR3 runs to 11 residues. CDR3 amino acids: CASTAITEAFF. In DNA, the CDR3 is TGTGCCAGCACCGCAATCACTGAAGCTTTCTTT.

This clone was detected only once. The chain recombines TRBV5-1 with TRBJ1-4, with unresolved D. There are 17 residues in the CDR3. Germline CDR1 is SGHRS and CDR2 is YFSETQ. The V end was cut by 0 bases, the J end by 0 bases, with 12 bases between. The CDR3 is CASSLVGRTATNEKLFF. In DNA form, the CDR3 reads TGCGCCAGCAGCTTGGTTGGACGGACGGCAACTAATGAAAAACTGTTTTTT.

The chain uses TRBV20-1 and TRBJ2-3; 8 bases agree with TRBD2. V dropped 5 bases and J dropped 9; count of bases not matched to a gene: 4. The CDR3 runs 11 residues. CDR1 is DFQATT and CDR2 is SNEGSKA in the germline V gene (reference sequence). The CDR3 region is CSAVGGGTQYF. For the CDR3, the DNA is TGCAGTGCTGTCGGGGGGGGGACGCAGTATTTT.

CDR3 DNA sequence: TGCGCCAGCAGCCCCCGCACGCGCGCCACAGAGACCCAGTACTTC. Translating it yields CASSPRTRATETQYF. The rearrangement uses TRBV5-1 and TRBJ2-5; no firm D call. CDR1 and CDR2 (germline): SGHRS, YFSETQ. CDR3 length: 15 residues. Trimming took 4 bases from V and 4 from J, leaving 17 bases between them.

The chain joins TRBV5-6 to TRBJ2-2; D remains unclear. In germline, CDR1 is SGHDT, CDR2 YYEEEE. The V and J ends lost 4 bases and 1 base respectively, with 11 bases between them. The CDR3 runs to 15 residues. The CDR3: CASSVGWLNTGELFF. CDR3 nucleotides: TGTGCCAGCAGCGTTGGGTGGCTGAACACCGGGGAGCTGTTTTTT. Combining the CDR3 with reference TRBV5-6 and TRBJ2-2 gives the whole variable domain DAGVTQSPTHLIKTRGQQVTLRCSPKSGHDTVSWYQQALGQGPQFIFQYYEEEERQRGNFPDRFSGHQFPNYSSELNVNALLLGDSALYLCASSVGWLNTGELFFGEGSRLTVL.

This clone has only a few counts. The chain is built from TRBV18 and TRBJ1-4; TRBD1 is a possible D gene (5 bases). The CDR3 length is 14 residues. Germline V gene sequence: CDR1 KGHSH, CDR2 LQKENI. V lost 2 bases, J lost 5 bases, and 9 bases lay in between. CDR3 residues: CASSPANRNEKLFF. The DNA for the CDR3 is TGTGCCAGCTCACCAGCGAACAGGAATGAAAAACTGTTTTTT.

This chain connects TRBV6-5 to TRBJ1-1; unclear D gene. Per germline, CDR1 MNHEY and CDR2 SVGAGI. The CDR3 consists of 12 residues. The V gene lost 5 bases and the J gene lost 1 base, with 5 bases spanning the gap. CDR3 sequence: CASSTGNTEAFF. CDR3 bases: TGTGCCAGCAGTACCGGGAACACTGAAGCTTTCTTT.

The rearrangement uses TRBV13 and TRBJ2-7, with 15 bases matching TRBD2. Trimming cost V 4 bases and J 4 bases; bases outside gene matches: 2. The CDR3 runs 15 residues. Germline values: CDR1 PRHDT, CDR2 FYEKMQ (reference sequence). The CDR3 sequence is CASSWGTSGGYEQYF. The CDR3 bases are TGTGCCAGCAGCTGGGGGACTAGCGGGGGGTACGAGCAGTACTTC.

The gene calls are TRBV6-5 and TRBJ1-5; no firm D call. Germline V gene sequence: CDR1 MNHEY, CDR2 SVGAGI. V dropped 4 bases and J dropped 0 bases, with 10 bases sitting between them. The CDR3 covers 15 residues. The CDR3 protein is CASSSGFYSNQPQHF. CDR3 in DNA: TGTGCCAGCAGTTCCGGATTTTATAGCAATCAGCCCCAGCATTTT.

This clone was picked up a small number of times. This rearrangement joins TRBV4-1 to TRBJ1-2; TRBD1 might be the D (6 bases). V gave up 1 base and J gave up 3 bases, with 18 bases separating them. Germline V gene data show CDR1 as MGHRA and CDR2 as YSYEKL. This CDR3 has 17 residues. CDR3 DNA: TGCGCCAGCAGCCAAGGGACGGACCGAACAGGGTACTATGGCTACACCTTC. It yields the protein CASSQGTDRTGYYGYTF.

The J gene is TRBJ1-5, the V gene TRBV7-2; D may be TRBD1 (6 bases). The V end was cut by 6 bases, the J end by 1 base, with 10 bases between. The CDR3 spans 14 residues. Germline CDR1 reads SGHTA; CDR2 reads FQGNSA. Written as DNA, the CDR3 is TGTGCCAGCAGTGACAGGACCAGCAATCAGCCCCAGCATTTT. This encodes CASSDRTSNQPQHF.

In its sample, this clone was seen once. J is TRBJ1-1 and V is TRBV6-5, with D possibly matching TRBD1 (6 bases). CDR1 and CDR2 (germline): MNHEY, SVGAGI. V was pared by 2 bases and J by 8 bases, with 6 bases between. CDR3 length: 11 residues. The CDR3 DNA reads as TGTGCCAGCAGTTACGACAGGGAAGCTTTCTTT. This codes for CASSYDREAFF.

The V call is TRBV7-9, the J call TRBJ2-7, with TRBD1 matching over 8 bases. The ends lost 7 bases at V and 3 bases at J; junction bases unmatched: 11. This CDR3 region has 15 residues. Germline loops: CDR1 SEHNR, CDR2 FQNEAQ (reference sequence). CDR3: CASTSKGQGHYEQYF. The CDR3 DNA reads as TGTGCCAGCACCTCCAAAGGACAGGGCCACTACGAGCAGTACTTC.

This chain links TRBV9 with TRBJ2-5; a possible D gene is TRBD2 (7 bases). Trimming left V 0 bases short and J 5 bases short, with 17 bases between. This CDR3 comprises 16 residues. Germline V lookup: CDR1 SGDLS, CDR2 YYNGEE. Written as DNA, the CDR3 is TGTGCCAGCAGCGTAGGCTCTGGGGGGGCCGGGGAGACCCAGTACTTC. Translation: CASSVGSGGAGETQYF.

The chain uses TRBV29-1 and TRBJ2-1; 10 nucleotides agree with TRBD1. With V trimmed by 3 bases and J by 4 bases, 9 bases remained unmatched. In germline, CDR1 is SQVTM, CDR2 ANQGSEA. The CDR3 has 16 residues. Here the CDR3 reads CSVDDMGTGAYNEQFF. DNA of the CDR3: TGCAGCGTTGACGACATGGGGACAGGGGCTTACAATGAGCAGTTCTTC.

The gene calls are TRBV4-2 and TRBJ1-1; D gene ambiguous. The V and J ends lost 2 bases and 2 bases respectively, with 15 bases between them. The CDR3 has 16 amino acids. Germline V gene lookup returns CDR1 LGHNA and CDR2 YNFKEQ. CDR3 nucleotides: TGTGCCAGCAGCCAATTAGACGGCAGGACCAACACTGAAGCTTTCTTT. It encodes CASSQLDGRTNTEAFF.